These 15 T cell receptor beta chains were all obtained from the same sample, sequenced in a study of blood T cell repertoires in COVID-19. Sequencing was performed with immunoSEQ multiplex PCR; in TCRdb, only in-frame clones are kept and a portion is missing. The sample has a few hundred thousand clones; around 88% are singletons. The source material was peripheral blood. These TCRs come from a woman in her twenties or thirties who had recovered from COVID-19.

The CDR3 loop is CASNLGTGYNEQFF. The CDR3 nucleotides are TGTGCCAGCAACTTGGGGACAGGGTACAATGAGCAGTTCTTC. J is TRBJ2-1 and V is TRBV28; the match to TRBD1 covers 9 bases. The junction had 5 bases not matched to a gene; V was cut back by 7 bases and J by 4 bases. From germline, CDR1 is MDHEN and CDR2 SYDVKM. The CDR3 consists of 14 residues. Based on the CDR3 plus reference TRBV28 and TRBJ2-1, the full variable domain is DVKVTQSSRYLVKRTGEKVFLECVQDMDHENMFWYRQDPGLGLRLIYFSYDVKMKEKGDIPEGYSVSREKKERFSLILESASTNQTSMYLCASNLGTGYNEQFFGPGTRLTVL.

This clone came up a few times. CDR3 sequence reads: CASSVAGEGWQPQHF. The CDR3 nucleotides read TGTGCCAGCAGCGTAGCTGGGGAGGGTTGGCAGCCCCAGCATTTT. This sequence joins TRBV9 and TRBJ1-5, with D uncertain. The germline V and J ends were trimmed by 0 bases and 7 bases, with 14 bases remaining between them. The CDR3 totals 15 residues. CDR1 and CDR2 (germline): SGDLS, YYNGEE.

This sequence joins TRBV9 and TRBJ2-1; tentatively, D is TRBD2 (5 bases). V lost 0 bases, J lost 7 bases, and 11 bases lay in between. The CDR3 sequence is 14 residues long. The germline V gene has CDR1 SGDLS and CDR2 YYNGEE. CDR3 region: CASSVGGLGNEQFF. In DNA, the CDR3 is TGTGCCAGCAGCGTAGGAGGGTTGGGGAATGAGCAGTTCTTC.

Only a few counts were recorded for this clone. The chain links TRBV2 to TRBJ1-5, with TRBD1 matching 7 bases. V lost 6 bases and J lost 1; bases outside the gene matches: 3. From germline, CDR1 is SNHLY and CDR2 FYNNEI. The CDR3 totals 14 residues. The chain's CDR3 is CASRTGLSNQPQHF. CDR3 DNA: TGTGCCAGCAGGACAGGGTTGAGCAATCAGCCCCAGCATTTT.

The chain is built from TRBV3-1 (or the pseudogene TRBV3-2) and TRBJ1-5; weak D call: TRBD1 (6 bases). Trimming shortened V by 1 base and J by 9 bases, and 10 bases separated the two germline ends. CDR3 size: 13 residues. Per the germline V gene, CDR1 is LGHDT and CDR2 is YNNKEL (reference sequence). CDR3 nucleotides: TGTGCCAGCAGCCAAGGAGGGGGTGGGCCCCAGCATTTT. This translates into CASSQGGGGPQHF.

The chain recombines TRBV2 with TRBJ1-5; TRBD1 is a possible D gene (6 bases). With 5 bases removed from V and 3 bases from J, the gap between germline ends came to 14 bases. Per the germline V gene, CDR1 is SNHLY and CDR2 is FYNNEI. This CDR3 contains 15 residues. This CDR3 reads CASSRGGQNNQPQHF. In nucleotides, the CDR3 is TGTGCCAGCAGTAGGGGGGGTCAGAACAATCAGCCCCAGCATTTT.

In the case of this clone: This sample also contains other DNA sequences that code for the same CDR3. This CDR3 is CASSDRGRNQPQHF. The CDR3 DNA follows: TGTGCCAGCAGTGACAGGGGTCGTAATCAGCCCCAGCATTTT. The V call is TRBV2, the J call TRBJ1-5, with D possibly TRBD1 on 6 matching bases. The germline CDR1 and CDR2 sequences are SNHLY and FYNNEI. Deletions cut 3 bases from V and 4 bases from J, with 10 bases between. The CDR3 loop spans 14 amino acids.

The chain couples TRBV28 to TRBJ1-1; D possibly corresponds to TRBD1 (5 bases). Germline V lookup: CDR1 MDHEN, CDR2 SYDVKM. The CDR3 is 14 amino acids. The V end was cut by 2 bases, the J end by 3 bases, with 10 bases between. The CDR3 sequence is CASSLAARDTEAFF. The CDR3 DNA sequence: TGTGCCAGCAGTTTAGCGGCCAGGGACACTGAAGCTTTCTTT.

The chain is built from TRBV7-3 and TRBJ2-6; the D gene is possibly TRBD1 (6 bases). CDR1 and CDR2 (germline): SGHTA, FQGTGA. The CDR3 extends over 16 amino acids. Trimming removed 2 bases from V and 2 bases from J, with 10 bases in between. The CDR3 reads CASSLGSGAGANVLTF. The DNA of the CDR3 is TGTGCCAGCAGCTTAGGGTCAGGGGCTGGGGCCAACGTCCTGACTTTC.

The chain's CDR3 is CASSLAPGTGETQYF. The CDR3, as DNA: TGTGCCAGCAGCTTAGCGCCTGGGACAGGAGAGACCCAGTACTTC. The chain uses TRBV7-8 and TRBJ2-5, with TRBD1 matching over 8 bases. This CDR3 has 15 amino acids. The germline V gene encodes CDR1 SGHVS and CDR2 FQNEAQ. Trimming took 0 bases from V and 4 from J; bases not matched to a gene: 4. Complete variable domain (other parts from reference TRBV7-8 and TRBJ2-5): GAGVSQSPRYKVAKRGQDVALRCDPISGHVSLFWYQQALGQGPEFLTYFQNEAQLDKSGLPSDRFFAERPEGSVSTLKIQRTQQEDSAVYLCASSLAPGTGETQYFGPGTRLLVL.

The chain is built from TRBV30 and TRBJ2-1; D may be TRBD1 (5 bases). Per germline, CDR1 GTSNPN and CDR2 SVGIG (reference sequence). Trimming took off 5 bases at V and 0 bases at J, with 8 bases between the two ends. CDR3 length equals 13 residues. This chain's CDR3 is CAWGALSYNEQFF. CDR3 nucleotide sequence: TGTGCCTGGGGGGCTCTCTCCTACAATGAGCAGTTCTTC.

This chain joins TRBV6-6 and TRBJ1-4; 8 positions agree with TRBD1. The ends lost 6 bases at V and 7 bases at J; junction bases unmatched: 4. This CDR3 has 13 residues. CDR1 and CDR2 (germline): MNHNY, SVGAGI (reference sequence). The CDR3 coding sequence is TGTGCCAGCAGAGACAGGGGTACTGAAAAACTGTTTTTT. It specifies CASRDRGTEKLFF.

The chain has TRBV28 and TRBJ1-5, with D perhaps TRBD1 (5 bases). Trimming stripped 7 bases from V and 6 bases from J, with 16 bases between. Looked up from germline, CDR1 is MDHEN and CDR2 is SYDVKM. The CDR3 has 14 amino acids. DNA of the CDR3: TGTGCCAGCACCCCAGGGTTCAGCGCTCAGCCCCAGCATTTT. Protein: CASTPGFSAQPQHF.

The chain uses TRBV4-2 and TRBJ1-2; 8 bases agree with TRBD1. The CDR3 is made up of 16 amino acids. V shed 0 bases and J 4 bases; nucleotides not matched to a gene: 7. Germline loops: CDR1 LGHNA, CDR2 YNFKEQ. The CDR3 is CASSQEWRQGSYGYTF. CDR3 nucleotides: TGTGCCAGCAGCCAAGAGTGGCGACAGGGGAGCTATGGCTACACCTTC.

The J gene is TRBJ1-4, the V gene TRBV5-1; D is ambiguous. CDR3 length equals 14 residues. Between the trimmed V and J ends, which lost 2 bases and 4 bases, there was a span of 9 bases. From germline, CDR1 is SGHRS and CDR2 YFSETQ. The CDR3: CASSLGRINEKLFF. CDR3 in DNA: TGCGCCAGCAGCTTAGGGAGGATTAATGAAAAACTGTTTTTT.